Below, 20 T cell receptor beta chains from the same sample are listed, as sequenced in a study of cytomegalovirus exposure and HLA in healthy donors. It was with 60 Vbeta and 13 Jbeta primers that the PCR ran. Generated by immunoSEQ multiplex PCR, the TCRdb table keeps only in-frame clones and is missing some. The sample includes roughly 79,000 clones. Sequenced sample: PBMCs. The receptors were sampled from a man aged 25-45 years in good health and CMV-seronegative.

This chain connects TRBV30 to TRBJ2-6; unclear D gene. The germline gives CDR1 GTSNPN, CDR2 SVGIG (reference sequence). The CDR3 totals 12 residues. V lost 7 bases to trimming and J lost 2 bases, with 6 bases between them. CDR3: CAFPTGANVLTF. The CDR3 DNA is TGTGCCTTTCCTACTGGGGCCAACGTCCTGACTTTC.

The V and J genes are TRBV6-6 and TRBJ2-7, with TRBD1 matching over 7 bases. V lost 0 bases and J lost 3; bases outside the gene matches: 8. This CDR3 contains 16 residues. Germline V gene data show CDR1 as MNHNY and CDR2 as SVGAGI (reference sequence). The CDR3 DNA reads TGTGCCAGCAGTTACTCCCATCCGGGACAGAGCTACGAGCAGTACTTC. It translates to CASSYSHPGQSYEQYF.

V gene TRBV19 combines with J gene TRBJ1-1; no clear D. The V end was cut by 4 bases, the J end by 1 base, with 13 bases between. The CDR3 covers 15 residues. Germline-derived CDR1 and CDR2 are LNHDA and SQIVND (reference sequence). The chain's CDR3 is CASSRIGLRNTEAFF. The CDR3 nucleotides read TGTGCCAGTAGTAGGATCGGACTCAGGAACACTGAAGCTTTCTTT.

The rearrangement uses TRBV6-5 and TRBJ2-5; D is unclear. CDR3 length equals 15 residues. The V gene's germline CDR1 is MNHEY and CDR2 SVGAGI. The germline V and J ends were trimmed by 5 bases and 5 bases, with 18 bases remaining between them. In DNA, the CDR3 is TGTGCCAGCAGTCGCAGAGGCGCCGATTGGGAGACCCAGTACTTC. This encodes CASSRRGADWETQYF.

This rearrangement joins TRBV29-1 to TRBJ1-2; D may be TRBD1 (6 bases). The CDR3 has 13 residues. Trimming stripped 7 bases from V and 5 bases from J, with 17 bases between. From germline, CDR1 is SQVTM and CDR2 ANQGSEA. This chain's CDR3 is CSAGGGGGYGYTF. The CDR3 DNA reads TGCAGCGCCGGGGGCGGGGGCGGGTATGGCTACACCTTC. Combining the CDR3 with reference TRBV29-1 and TRBJ1-2 gives the whole variable domain SAVISQKPSRDICQRGTSLTIQCQVDSQVTMMFWYRQQPGQSLTLIATANQGSEATYESGFVIDKFPISRPNLTFSTLTVSNMSPEDSSIYLCSAGGGGGYGYTFGSGTRLTVV.

The gene calls are TRBV5-4 and TRBJ2-3, with a weak D call TRBD2 (6 bases). The CDR3 runs 14 residues. Germline V gives CDR1 SGHNT, CDR2 YYREEE (reference sequence). V was shortened by 4 bases and J by 2 bases, with 11 bases between the two germline ends. The chain's CDR3 is CASSPLATTDTQYF. CDR3 in DNA: TGTGCCAGCAGCCCCCTAGCGACCACAGATACGCAGTATTTT. Combining the CDR3 with reference TRBV5-4 and TRBJ2-3 gives the whole variable domain ETGVTQSPTHLIKTRGQQVTLRCSSQSGHNTVSWYQQALGQGPQFIFQYYREEENGRGNFPPRFSGLQFPNYSSELNVNALELDDSALYLCASSPLATTDTQYFGPGTRLTVL.

The V call is TRBV6-6, the J call TRBJ1-2; 9 bases are shared with TRBD1. V dropped 7 bases and J dropped 8; count of bases not matched to a gene: 8. CDR1 MNHNY and CDR2 SVGAGI come from the germline V gene (reference sequence). This CDR3 spans 13 amino acids. CDR3 loop: CASTQQGAVGYTF. The DNA of the CDR3 is TGTGCCAGCACTCAACAGGGGGCGGTCGGCTACACCTTC.

The chain combines TRBV6-5 with TRBJ1-1; D gene ambiguous. The CDR3 contains 14 residues. Germline V CDR1 and CDR2: MNHEY, SVGAGI. The ends were cut back, 2 bases at V and 2 bases at J, with 9 bases in the middle. The CDR3 sequence is CASSYGLANTEAFF. CDR3 DNA: TGTGCCAGCAGTTACGGGCTGGCTAACACTGAAGCTTTCTTT.

DNA for the CDR3: TGTGCCAGCAGTACTGGACTAGCGGGGCAAGAGACCCAGTACTTC. Its protein is CASSTGLAGQETQYF. The rearrangement links TRBV7-9 to TRBJ2-5, with 12 bases matching TRBD2. The CDR3 consists of 15 residues. Trimming at V came to 6 bases and at J to 2 bases, leaving 4 bases not matched to a gene. Germline CDR1 SEHNR, CDR2 FQNEAQ (reference sequence).

The chain recombines TRBV11-3 with TRBJ2-2, with D maybe TRBD2 (6 bases). Germline loops: CDR1 SGHNT, CDR2 YENEEA. CDR3 length: 18 residues. V dropped 3 bases and J dropped 3 bases, with 20 bases sitting between them. The CDR3 nucleotides are TGTGCCAGCAGCTTTTTCGCGGGATTGTGGCGGGACACCGGGGAGCTGTTTTTT. Its protein product is CASSFFAGLWRDTGELFF.

V and J are TRBV6-4 and TRBJ1-1, with TRBD1 matching over 9 bases. The CDR3 is made up of 13 amino acids. Germline-derived CDR1 and CDR2 are MRHNA and SNTAGT. J was trimmed by 11 bases and V by 4 bases; bases with no gene match: 8. CDR3 residues: CASSALPGTGAFF. The CDR3 DNA follows: TGTGCCAGCAGTGCATTGCCCGGGACAGGGGCTTTCTTT.

The genes are TRBV5-4 and TRBJ2-1, with 7 positions matching TRBD2. The J segment lost 3 bases and the V segment lost 0 bases, leaving 3 bases of the junction unmatched. Germline V gives CDR1 SGHNT, CDR2 YYREEE (reference sequence). The CDR3 runs to 15 residues. The CDR3 protein is CASSLGLADYNEQFF. CDR3 nucleotides: TGTGCCAGCAGCTTGGGGCTAGCGGACTACAATGAGCAGTTCTTC.

The gene calls are TRBV5-1 and TRBJ1-1, with 7 positions matching TRBD1. CDR3 length: 13 residues. CDR1 and CDR2 from the germline V gene are SGHRS and YFSETQ. V lost 2 bases to trimming and J lost 5 bases; unmatched junction nucleotides: 3. CDR3 loop: CASSFQGGTEAFF. In DNA, the CDR3 is TGCGCCAGCAGCTTTCAGGGGGGAACTGAAGCTTTCTTT.

The genes are TRBV28 and TRBJ1-5; weak D call: TRBD1 (5 bases). Germline V gene lookup returns CDR1 MDHEN and CDR2 SYDVKM. The ends were cut back, 5 bases at V and 5 bases at J, with 16 bases in the middle. The CDR3 consists of 15 residues. The DNA for the CDR3 is TGTGCCAGCAGTGTTGGAGGCCGGGGGGATCAGCCCCAGCATTTT. This translates into CASSVGGRGDQPQHF. The whole variable domain, filled in from reference TRBV28 and TRBJ1-5, reads DVKVTQSSRYLVKRTGEKVFLECVQDMDHENMFWYRQDPGLGLRLIYFSYDVKMKEKGDIPEGYSVSREKKERFSLILESASTNQTSMYLCASSVGGRGDQPQHFGDGTRLSIL.

This chain links TRBV4-2 with TRBJ1-2, with TRBD1 matching over 8 bases. Trimming cost V 3 bases and J 4 bases; bases outside gene matches: 4. In germline, CDR1 is LGHNA, CDR2 YNFKEQ. This CDR3 has 14 residues. The CDR3 spells CASSQPTGGYGYTF. CDR3 in DNA: TGTGCCAGCAGCCAGCCTACAGGGGGCTATGGCTACACCTTC.

The chain has TRBV9 and TRBJ2-1; the D gene is possibly TRBD2 (5 bases). In germline, CDR1 is SGDLS, CDR2 YYNGEE. With 0 bases removed from V and 9 bases from J, the gap between germline ends came to 16 bases. The length of the CDR3 is 15 residues. For the CDR3, the DNA is TGTGCCAGCAGCGTAGGGACTGCGACTTCACGTGAGCAGTTCTTC. Residues: CASSVGTATSREQFF.

The chain employs TRBV27 and TRBJ2-3, with 9 nucleotides matching TRBD2. Trimming at V came to 0 bases and at J to 4 bases, leaving 2 bases not matched to a gene. CDR1 is MNHEY, CDR2 SMNVEV, per germline (reference sequence). CDR3 length: 15 residues. The CDR3 spells CASSLSLAGPDTQYF. CDR3 nucleotide sequence: TGTGCCAGCAGTTTATCACTAGCGGGCCCAGATACGCAGTATTTT.

The chain uses TRBV9 and TRBJ1-1, with D possibly TRBD1 on 5 matching bases. V dropped 0 bases and J dropped 6 bases, with 18 bases sitting between them. This CDR3 has 16 residues. CDR1 and CDR2 (germline): SGDLS, YYNGEE. In nucleotides, the CDR3 is TGTGCCAGCAGCGTAGACCCCGGGGGGGTGAGCGCTGAAGCTTTCTTT. Amino acid sequence: CASSVDPGGVSAEAFF.

J is TRBJ2-3 and V is TRBV9; D is perhaps TRBD2 (6 bases). The CDR3 has 13 residues. Per the germline V gene, CDR1 is SGDLS and CDR2 is YYNGEE. The ends were cut back, 4 bases at V and 8 bases at J, with 14 bases in the middle. CDR3 DNA: TGTGCCAGCAGCCCTCTAGAGGGAGGTACGCAGTATTTT. Protein: CASSPLEGGTQYF.

This chain links TRBV9 with TRBJ2-1; maybe TRBD2 (5 bases). Trimming shortened V by 2 bases and J by 1 base, and 10 bases separated the two germline ends. The CDR3 has 15 amino acids. Per germline, CDR1 SGDLS and CDR2 YYNGEE. The CDR3 sequence: CASSVSSGSYNEQFF. The CDR3 nucleotides read TGTGCCAGCAGCGTTTCTTCGGGATCCTACAATGAGCAGTTCTTC.